This T cell receptor (beta chain) was captured by sequencing in a study of vaccination and CD4 T cells after COVID-19. Study-level information: Overlapping spike pools from SARS-CoV-2 and HCoV-NL63, HCoV-OC43 and HCoV-229E served as culture stimuli. No peptide, an HIV-1 Nef pool, or a CEFX pool was what each control culture received.

Treatment of the sample: approximately nine-day PBMC culture with coronavirus spike peptide pools or control peptides (ViraFEST assay). Sequence data for DNA of cultured CD4+ T cells were generated by the Oncomine TCR Beta short-read assay. Investigators isolated genomic DNA from cultured CD4+ T cells. TCRdb re-called the PCR reads through MiXCR, storing one row per CDR3 protein. The sample holds around 16,000 distinct CDR3 sequences; about 40% are singletons and the top ten take about 4%. Comment on this clonotype: Its target is not known.

Germline lookup yields CDR1 SGHNT and CDR2 YENEEA. V was pared by 7 bases and J by 5 bases, with 15 bases between. This CDR3 spans 13 amino acids. The TCR sequence derives from a human donor who had recovered from COVID-19. The source material was CD4+ T cells from blood, cultured in vitro. V gene TRBV11-3 combines with J gene TRBJ2-7; D may be TRBD1 (6 bases). CDR3 sequence reads: CASNRAPVHEQYF. The CDR3 DNA is TGTGCCAGCAACAGGGCTCCCGTCCACGAGCAGTACTTC.